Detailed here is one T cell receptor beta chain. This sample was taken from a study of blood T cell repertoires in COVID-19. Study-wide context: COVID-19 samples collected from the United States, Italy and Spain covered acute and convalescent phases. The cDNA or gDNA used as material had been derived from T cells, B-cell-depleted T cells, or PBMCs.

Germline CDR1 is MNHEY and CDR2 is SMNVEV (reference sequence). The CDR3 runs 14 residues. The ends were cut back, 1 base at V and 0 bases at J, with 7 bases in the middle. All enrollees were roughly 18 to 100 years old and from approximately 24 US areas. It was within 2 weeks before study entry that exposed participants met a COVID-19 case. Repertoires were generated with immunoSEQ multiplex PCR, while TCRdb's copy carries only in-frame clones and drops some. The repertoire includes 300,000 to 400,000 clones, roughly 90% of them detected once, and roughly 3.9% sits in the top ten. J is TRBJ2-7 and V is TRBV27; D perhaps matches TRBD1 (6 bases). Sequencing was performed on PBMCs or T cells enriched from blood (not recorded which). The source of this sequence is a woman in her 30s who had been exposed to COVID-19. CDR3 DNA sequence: TGTGCCAGCAGTTTATTACAGGGCTCCTACGAGCAGTACTTC. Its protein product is CASSLLQGSYEQYF.